Presented here are 23 T cell receptor beta chains from one specimen sequenced in a study of T cell responses to AZD1222 COVID-19 vaccine. The protocol was immunoSEQ multiplex PCR, while the TCRdb copy is restricted to in-frame clones and leaves out a portion. The data contain about 150,000 clones, under 95% of them singletons. Source: peripheral blood, taken on day 0 of AZD1222 vaccination. The origin of the receptors is an adult in good health.

The count of this clone is one. The V and J genes are TRBV9 and TRBJ2-7; weak D call: TRBD1 (5 bases). The CDR3 is made up of 14 amino acids. From germline, CDR1 is SGDLS and CDR2 YYNGEE. Trimming cost V 0 bases and J 3 bases, with 10 bases left between them. CDR3: CASSVESDSYEQYF. The CDR3 DNA sequence: TGTGCCAGCAGCGTAGAATCCGACAGCTACGAGCAGTACTTC. The full variable domain, rest sourced from reference TRBV9 and TRBJ2-7, is DSGVTQTPKHLITATGQRVTLRCSPRSGDLSVYWYQQSLDQGLQFLIQYYNGEERAKGNILERFSAQQFPDLHSELNLSSLELGDSALYFCASSVESDSYEQYFGPGTRLTVT.

The chain employs TRBV18 and TRBJ1-2; 7 nucleotides line up with TRBD1. Germline CDR1 is KGHSH and CDR2 is LQKENI. CDR3 length: 15 amino acids. V was pared by 0 bases and J by 4 bases, with 5 bases of the junction left unmatched. The DNA of the CDR3 is TGTGCCAGCTCACCACCTTCGACAGGGACCTATGGCTACACCTTC. It encodes CASSPPSTGTYGYTF.

This chain links TRBV7-2 with TRBJ2-3, with 14 bases lining up with TRBD2. The CDR3 has 16 residues. Germline V lookup: CDR1 SGHTA, CDR2 FQGNSA. The V and J ends lost 1 base and 4 bases, in that order; junction bases with no gene match: 1. The CDR3 is CASSLETSGGADTQYF. The CDR3 region has the DNA TGTGCCAGCAGCTTAGAGACTAGCGGGGGGGCAGATACGCAGTATTTT.

This chain links TRBV27 with TRBJ2-7; 9 nucleotides match TRBD2. CDR1 is MNHEY and CDR2 is SMNVEV in the germline V gene (reference sequence). The CDR3 totals 15 residues. After removal of 4 bases from V and 4 bases from J, the junction contained 8 bases not matched to a gene. The CDR3 loop is CASSSLAGEGYEQYF. The CDR3 DNA follows: TGTGCCAGCAGTTCGTTAGCGGGGGAGGGGTACGAGCAGTACTTC.

The rearrangement uses TRBV11-2 and TRBJ2-1; D remains ambiguous. With 8 bases removed from V and 0 bases from J, the gap between germline ends came to 14 bases. The CDR3 contains 15 residues. Germline V gives CDR1 SGHAT, CDR2 FQNNGV. CDR3 protein: CASSLDAASYNEQFF. CDR3 in DNA: TGTGCCAGCTCTTTAGATGCGGCCTCCTACAATGAGCAGTTCTTC.

The rearrangement uses TRBV19 and TRBJ1-4, with TRBD1 matching 10 bases. With V trimmed by 8 bases and J by 7 bases, 4 bases remained unmatched. This CDR3 region has 13 residues. Germline loops: CDR1 LNHDA, CDR2 SQIVND (reference sequence). CDR3 coding DNA: TGTGCCAGTGGCGGGACAGGGGTTGAAAAACTGTTTTTT. Amino acid sequence: CASGGTGVEKLFF.

This clone was seen a few times. The genes are TRBV9 and TRBJ2-7; 11 bases line up with TRBD2. In germline, CDR1 is SGDLS, CDR2 YYNGEE. The junction had 4 bases not matched to a gene; V was cut back by 3 bases and J by 2 bases. The CDR3 has 15 amino acids. CDR3 protein: CASSAGTSGAYEQYF. The CDR3 region has the DNA TGTGCCAGCAGCGCCGGGACTAGCGGAGCCTACGAGCAGTACTTC. The whole variable domain, filled in from reference TRBV9 and TRBJ2-7, reads DSGVTQTPKHLITATGQRVTLRCSPRSGDLSVYWYQQSLDQGLQFLIQYYNGEERAKGNILERFSAQQFPDLHSELNLSSLELGDSALYFCASSAGTSGAYEQYFGPGTRLTVT.

V and J are TRBV11-2 and TRBJ2-2; the D gene could be TRBD1 or TRBD2 (5 bases each). The V end was cut by 10 bases, the J end by 0 bases, with 12 bases between. The CDR3 contains 14 residues. CDR1 is SGHAT, CDR2 FQNNGV, per germline. The CDR3 region has the DNA TGTGCCACACCTCGGGGCTCGAACACCGGGGAGCTGTTTTTT. Its translation: CATPRGSNTGELFF.

This clone was observed once. J is TRBJ2-3 and V is TRBV2; 7 positions agree with TRBD1. Germline V CDR1 and CDR2: SNHLY, FYNNEI. The V gene end was trimmed by 8 bases and the J gene end by 10 bases; junction bases not matched to a gene: 12. The CDR3 consists of 13 residues. CDR3 sequence reads: CASGDPRDSPQYF. CDR3 bases: TGTGCCAGCGGAGACCCCCGGGACAGTCCGCAGTATTTT.

CDR3 sequence (DNA): TGTGCCAGTAGTCGACAGGGGGTCGGCTCTGGGGCCAACGTCCTGACTTTC. Translating gives CASSRQGVGSGANVLTF. The chain employs TRBV19 and TRBJ2-6; 9 bases are a match to TRBD1. J gave up 0 bases and V 5 bases, and 5 bases lay outside the gene matches. The CDR3 loop spans 17 amino acids. The germline V gene has CDR1 LNHDA and CDR2 SQIVND (reference sequence).

The rearrangement joins TRBV7-2 to TRBJ2-7, with 9 bases aligning to TRBD1. The germline V gene has CDR1 SGHTA and CDR2 FQGNSA. CDR3 length: 13 amino acids. J lost 4 bases, V lost 5 bases, and 3 bases had no gene match. CDR3 nucleotides: TGTGCCAGCAGCCCCGGGACAGGGTACGAGCAGTACTTC. Encoded protein: CASSPGTGYEQYF.

The chain has TRBV7-2 and TRBJ2-7; D may correspond to TRBD1 or TRBD2 (6 bases each). V lost 1 base and J lost 6, with 19 bases in between. The CDR3 is 16 amino acids. CDR1 and CDR2 from the germline V gene are SGHTA and FQGNSA. CDR3 coding DNA: TGTGCCAGCAGCTTAGGTCTCCGGGGGCGCTTTGGCGAGCAGTACTTC. Translation: CASSLGLRGRFGEQYF.

Only one count was recorded for this clone. This chain links TRBV6-5 with TRBJ2-7; D possibly uses TRBD1 or TRBD2 (5 bases each). CDR3 size: 15 residues. Germline V lookup: CDR1 MNHEY, CDR2 SVGAGI. The V and J ends lost 2 bases and 1 base respectively, with 12 bases between them. The CDR3 nucleotides are TGTGCCAGCAGTTACCGGGACGGGTCTTCCTACGAGCAGTACTTC. Its translation: CASSYRDGSSYEQYF.

The chain is built from TRBV6-2 or TRBV6-3 and TRBJ2-7, with D possibly being TRBD1 or TRBD2 (5 bases each). V lost 5 bases to trimming and J lost 4 bases, with 15 bases between them. The germline gives CDR1 MNHEY, CDR2 SVGEGT. The CDR3 covers 14 residues. The CDR3 nucleotides read TGTGCCAGCAGTGGGGGTTACAGGATTTACGAGCAGTACTTC. It codes for CASSGGYRIYEQYF.

This sequence joins TRBV7-2 and TRBJ1-5; 9 nucleotides align to TRBD1. This CDR3 spans 14 amino acids. CDR1 and CDR2 (germline): SGHTA, FQGNSA. J lost 9 bases, V lost 5 bases, and 8 bases had no gene match. CDR3 protein: CASSNRDRESPQHF. The CDR3 nucleotides are TGTGCCAGCAGCAACCGGGACAGGGAATCGCCCCAGCATTTT.

This chain connects TRBV9 to TRBJ2-1; D unclear. The length of the CDR3 is 13 residues. CDR1 SGDLS and CDR2 YYNGEE come from the germline V gene. The V and J ends lost 1 base and 2 bases respectively, with 4 bases between them. CDR3 DNA sequence: TGTGCCAGCAGCGTAATCCCCTACAATGAGCAGTTCTTC. Amino acids: CASSVIPYNEQFF.

The CDR3 spells CASSEARGGGRNTGELFF. The DNA for the CDR3 is TGTGCCAGCAGTGAAGCACGCGGAGGGGGGCGGAACACCGGGGAGCTGTTTTTT. J is TRBJ2-2 and V is TRBV2, with D perhaps TRBD1 or TRBD2 (6 bases each). CDR3 length equals 18 residues. Per the germline V gene, CDR1 is SNHLY and CDR2 is FYNNEI. V dropped 0 bases and J dropped 1 base, with 15 bases sitting between them.

In its sample, this clone was seen once. The chain employs TRBV4-2 and TRBJ1-2; D ambiguous. From germline, CDR1 is LGHNA and CDR2 YNFKEQ. V was clipped by 1 base and J by 10 bases, with 16 bases between them. The CDR3 is 14 residues long. This CDR3 reads CASSQAATQTAYTF. CDR3 nucleotides: TGTGCCAGCAGCCAAGCGGCAACCCAAACGGCCTACACCTTC.

The chain recombines TRBV18 with TRBJ1-2; D may be TRBD1 (6 bases). The ends were cut back, 4 bases at V and 3 bases at J, with 18 bases in the middle. Germline V gives CDR1 KGHSH, CDR2 LQKENI. This CDR3 is built from 16 residues. The CDR3 loop is CASSHQPQGSDYGYTF. CDR3 nucleotides: TGTGCCAGCTCACACCAGCCACAGGGATCAGACTATGGCTACACCTTC. Supplemented by reference TRBV18 and TRBJ1-2, the full variable domain reads NAGVMQNPRHLVRRRGQEARLRCSPMKGHSHVYWYRQLPEEGLKFMVYLQKENIIDESGMPKERFSAEFPKEGPSILRIQQVVRGDSAAYFCASSHQPQGSDYGYTFGSGTRLTVV.

This chain connects TRBV2 to TRBJ2-7; tentatively, D is TRBD1 (5 bases). The germline V gene has CDR1 SNHLY and CDR2 FYNNEI. The CDR3 length is 13 residues. V lost 4 bases and J 6 bases, leaving 13 bases between the germline ends. The CDR3 spells CASSGQLGVEQYF. In nucleotides, the CDR3 is TGTGCCAGCAGTGGACAGTTAGGGGTCGAGCAGTACTTC.

The chain joins TRBV16 to TRBJ2-7; 7 nucleotides align to TRBD1. V lost 2 bases to trimming and J lost 2 bases; unmatched junction nucleotides: 12. The CDR3 runs 17 residues. Germline loops: CDR1 KGHSY, CDR2 FQNENV. The CDR3 DNA is TGTGCCAGCAGCCAACTCGATTCCGGGACAGAGACCTACGAGCAGTACTTC. It codes for CASSQLDSGTETYEQYF. Full variable domain (remainder filled in from reference TRBV16 and TRBJ2-7): GEEVAQTPKHLVRGEGQKAKLYCAPIKGHSYVFWYQQVLKNEFKFLISFQNENVFDETGMPKERFSAKCLPNSPCSLEIQATKLEDSAVYFCASSQLDSGTETYEQYFGPGTRLTVT.

The chain joins TRBV14 to TRBJ1-2; D possibly corresponds to TRBD1 (5 bases). CDR1 is SGHDN and CDR2 is FVKESK in the germline V gene. Trimming pared 3 bases from V and 7 bases from J, leaving 12 bases between. The CDR3 loop spans 13 amino acids. CDR3: CASSQLRGTGYTF. CDR3 in DNA: TGTGCCAGCAGCCAGTTGAGGGGCACTGGCTACACCTTC.

The chain uses TRBV27 and TRBJ1-6; possibly TRBD1 for D (5 bases). The germline gives CDR1 MNHEY, CDR2 SMNVEV (reference sequence). The CDR3 is made up of 13 amino acids. With 6 bases removed from V and 9 bases from J, the gap between germline ends came to 12 bases. The CDR3 DNA sequence: TGTGCCAGCAGCCCCGGGGCGGGTTCACCCCTCCACTTT. Translating it yields CASSPGAGSPLHF.